This entry describes one T cell receptor (beta chain). From germline, CDR1 is LNHDA and CDR2 SQIVND (reference sequence). Trimming cost V 4 bases and J 2 bases; bases outside gene matches: 9. The CDR3 runs to 17 residues. The PCR used 60 Vbeta and 13 Jbeta primers. Assay: immunoSEQ multiplex PCR; the TCRdb copy retains only in-frame clones and omits some. The sample has tens of thousands of clones, and its top ten clones hold 3.5% to 4.5%. These data originate in a study of cytomegalovirus exposure and HLA in healthy donors. The chain joins TRBV19 to TRBJ2-7, with TRBD2 identical over 12 bases. The specimen sequenced was PBMCs. The sequence was obtained from a man between 18 and 35 years old in good health and CMV-seropositive. The CDR3 DNA reads as TGTGCCAGTAGTAGGTCTGGGACTAGCGGGTTCCCCTACGAGCAGTACTTC. It yields the protein CASSRSGTSGFPYEQYF.